A selection of T cell receptor beta chains follows, all from one sample in a study of identical twins. One entry per CDR3 protein results from TCRdb running MiXCR on the 5' RACE reads. The table records 1.5 million to 2 million distinct CDR3 sequences, more than 30% of them present only once. Material: cord blood. Every receptor here comes from a newborn girl in good health. Each CDR3 is given with its conserved first and last residue. A D gene is named only where the DNA matches it firmly. Not all rows give a size; the values are once, few, many and, for expanded clones, a class.

j_gene | d_gene | abundance | v_gene | CDR3aa | CDR3nt
TRBJ2-5 | TRBD2 | few | TRBV11-2 | CASSLEAGIETQYF | TGTGCCAGCAGCTTAGAAGCGGGGATAGAGACCCAGTACTTC
TRBJ2-7 | - | few | TRBV2 | CASSEWIGVSYEQYF | TGTGCCAGCAGTGAATGGATAGGTGTGTCCTACGAGCAGTACTTC
TRBJ1-6 | - | many | TRBV12-3/TRBV12-4 | CASSLGNSPLHF | TGTGCCAGCAGCTTAGGGAATTCACCCCTCCACTTT
TRBJ1-1 | - | - | TRBV9 | CASSPRGRGTEAFF | TGTGCCAGCAGCCCACGGGGTCGGGGCACTGAAGCTTTCTTT
TRBJ2-7 | TRBD2 | - | TRBV9 | CASSPLTSGGHNEQYF | TGTGCCAGCAGCCCCCTTACTAGCGGGGGCCACAATGAGCAGTACTTC
TRBJ2-3 | TRBD2 | - | TRBV4-2 | CASSQDRLLAGGEDTQYF | TGTGCCAGCAGCCAAGATCGACTTCTAGCGGGAGGGGAAGATACGCAGTATTTT
TRBJ1-3 | - | - | TRBV15 | CATSRPNPRLGNTIYF | TGTGCCACCAGCCGCCCGAATCCCCGTCTCGGAAACACCATATATTTT
TRBJ2-1 | - | - | TRBV20-1 | CSARAAGPGSYNEQFF | TGCAGTGCTAGAGCGGCGGGGCCCGGATCCTACAATGAGCAGTTCTTC
TRBJ1-1 | - | - | TRBV28 | CASSSGVGAFF | TGTGCCAGCAGTTCAGGGGTTGGCGCTTTCTTT
TRBJ2-1 | - | - | TRBV20-1 | CSARDVVRGLSSYNEQFF | TGCAGTGCTAGAGATGTCGTCAGGGGTCTGAGCTCCTACAATGAGCAGTTCTTC
TRBJ1-3 | - | - | TRBV14 | CASSQKIWATGNTIYF | TGTGCCAGCAGCCAGAAGATATGGGCAACTGGAAACACCATATATTTT
TRBJ1-4 | - | - | TRBV11-2 | CASSLDFAGSEKLFF | TGTGCCAGCAGCTTAGATTTTGCGGGGAGTGAAAAACTGTTTTTT
TRBJ2-3 | - | few | TRBV24-1 | CATSEDTDTQYF | TGTGCCACCAGTGAGGACACAGATACGCAGTATTTT
TRBJ2-5 | - | few | TRBV3-1 | CASSQVSAQTQYF | TGTGCCAGCAGCCAAGTTAGCGCGCAGACCCAGTACTTC
TRBJ2-7 | - | few | TRBV12-3/TRBV12-4 | CASRLFSNEQYF | TGTGCCAGCAGGTTATTCAGCAATGAGCAGTACTTC
TRBJ2-7 | - | - | TRBV7-2 | CASSAGGTSSYNEQYF | TGTGCCAGCAGCGCCGGAGGAACCAGCTCCTACAATGAGCAGTACTTC
TRBJ2-3 | TRBD2 | - | TRBV6-2/TRBV6-3 | CASTQLSPGLAGTDTQYF | TGTGCCAGCACCCAACTCTCTCCGGGACTAGCGGGAACAGATACGCAGTATTTT
TRBJ1-6 | - | - | TRBV5-1 | CASSLQTAYNSPLHF | TGCGCCAGCAGCCTGCAGACCGCCTATAATTCACCCCTCCACTTT
TRBJ2-2 | TRBD2 | - | TRBV20-1 | CSARASTGGPGELFF | TGCAGTGCTAGAGCTTCAACGGGAGGCCCCGGGGAGCTGTTTTTT
TRBJ2-5 | TRBD2 | - | TRBV24-1 | CATSDSRLAGPQETQYF | TGTGCCACCAGTGATTCCCGGCTAGCGGGCCCCCAAGAGACCCAGTACTTC
TRBJ2-5 | - | once | TRBV6-2/TRBV6-3 | CASSYSTSKDEQYF | TGTGCCAGCAGTTACTCCACTAGTAAGGATGAGCAGTACTTC
TRBJ1-5 | - | few | TRBV28 | CASSLNRDTGRRQPQHF | TGTGCCAGCAGTTTAAACCGGGACACCGGTCGGCGGCAGCCCCAGCATTTT
TRBJ1-1 | - | - | TRBV7-9 | CAGSLGENTEAFF | TGTGCCGGCAGCTTGGGGGAGAACACTGAAGCTTTCTTT
TRBJ1-5 | TRBD1 | - | TRBV28 | CASSSDRVVQPQHF | TGTGCCAGCAGTTCTGACAGGGTAGTCCAGCCCCAGCATTTT
TRBJ2-1 | - | few | TRBV4-2 | CASSQDKGAPSSYNEQFF | TGTGCCAGCAGCCAAGATAAGGGCGCGCCAAGCTCCTACAATGAGCAGTTCTTC
TRBJ2-7 | - | once | TRBV4-2 | CASSQVSQAEQYF | TGTGCCAGCAGCCAAGTAAGTCAAGCCGAGCAGTACTTC
TRBJ1-6 | TRBD1 | - | TRBV25-1 | CASSPTGVTNSPLHF | TGTGCCAGCAGTCCCACAGGGGTTACCAATTCACCCCTCCACTTT